The clone carrying this T cell receptor beta chain was recorded a few times. Its target is not known. Other nucleotide sequences from this sample produce the same CDR3. Investigators reverse transcribed all isolated RNA, so they sequenced expressed TCRB transcripts. Produced via immunoSEQ multiplex PCR; TCRdb's table is partial and in-frame only. The repertoire consists of 330,000 or so clones, with 14% occurring once and the leading ten covering roughly 7%. This entry comes from a study of beta chain features in type 1 diabetes. Overall study findings and caveats: Cells that show high TCR expression could be over-represented by cDNA sequencing. Sampled from patients, naive, central memory and Treg TCRB repertoires appeared more similar than those sampled from healthy donors.

This CDR3 has 12 amino acids. V shed 9 bases and J shed 1 base, with 4 bases lying between them. Germline CDR1 reads SNHLY; CDR2 reads FYNNEI. Sequenced sample: central memory CD4+ T cells from blood. This TCR derives from a man between 25 and 39 years old in good health. The chain combines TRBV2 with TRBJ2-6, with D unclear. The CDR3 sequence: CASGSGANVLTF. CDR3 coding DNA: TGTGCCAGTGGGTCTGGGGCCAACGTCCTGACTTTC.